This T cell receptor (beta chain) was documented in a study of T cells in Graves' hyperthyroidism and ophthalmopathy. The table lists this clonotype with many counts. Its antigen is not known. Germline CDR1 is MDHEN and CDR2 is SYDVKM. The CDR3 sequence is 15 residues long. V was cut by 10 bases and J by 0 bases, with 13 bases left in between. The study's findings and limits: Ophthalmopathy, as predicted by the model, came a median roughly 6.5 months after the prediction.

Newly diagnosed hyperthyroidism patients aged 18 to 65 years had disease lasting under 2 months. The TCR beta CDR3 regions underwent amplification using RNA transcripts as the source. The TCR CDR3 was amplified in a first-round RT-PCR using the HTBI primer set. TCRdb independently ran MiXCR on the multiplex PCR reads; one entry per CDR3 protein. The sample has around 300,000 distinct CDR3 sequences; 11% to 15% are singletons. The rearrangement links TRBV28 to TRBJ2-6; no clear D gene. This receptor was identified in a woman aged 30 to 39 with Graves' hyperthyroidism. Sample: blood. Here the CDR3 reads CATSTGLSGANVLTF. The CDR3 coding sequence is TGTGCCACCTCAACCGGTCTCTCTGGGGCCAACGTCCTGACTTTC.